One sample yielded the 9 T cell receptor beta chains listed below, sequenced in a study of cytomegalovirus exposure and HLA in healthy donors. This PCR relied on a set of 60 Vbeta primers and 13 Jbeta primers. The data were produced by immunoSEQ multiplex PCR, yet TCRdb's version contains in-frame clones alone and is incomplete. The data show 150,000 to 180,000 clones, 60% to 80% seen once. Sequences were obtained from PBMCs. These receptors originate from a man younger than 45 in good health and CMV-seropositive.

This rearrangement joins TRBV5-1 to TRBJ2-1, with D maybe TRBD2 (6 bases). V lost 0 bases and J lost 2, with 12 bases in between. Germline CDR1 is SGHRS and CDR2 is YFSETQ. This CDR3 contains 16 residues. Here the CDR3 DNA reads TGCGCCAGCAGCTTGGTTCCCGGGAGCCCCTACAATGAGCAGTTCTTC. This codes for CASSLVPGSPYNEQFF.

V is TRBV6-6 and J is TRBJ1-5; the match to TRBD1 covers 7 bases. With V trimmed by 8 bases and J by 1 base, 5 bases remained unmatched. CDR1 and CDR2 (germline): MNHNY, SVGAGI (reference sequence). CDR3 length: 14 residues. The chain's CDR3 is CASGRQGSNQPQHF. The CDR3 DNA sequence: TGTGCCAGCGGCAGACAGGGAAGCAATCAGCCCCAGCATTTT.

The chain is built from TRBV2 and TRBJ2-1, with TRBD1 as a possible D gene (6 bases). Deletions cut 7 bases from V and 6 bases from J, with 16 bases between. This CDR3 contains 14 residues. The germline CDR1 and CDR2 sequences are SNHLY and FYNNEI. As DNA, the CDR3 is TGTGCCAGCAACCCCCGTACAGGGCCCAATGAGCAGTTCTTC. Translation: CASNPRTGPNEQFF. Looking up the rest from reference TRBV2 and TRBJ2-1 gives the full variable domain: EPEVTQTPSHQVTQMGQEVILRCVPISNHLYFYWYRQILGQKVEFLVSFYNNEISEKSEIFDDQFSVERPDGSNFTLKIRSTKLEDSAMYFCASNPRTGPNEQFFGPGTRLTVL.

The chain recombines TRBV6-6 with TRBJ1-5, with 7 bases that match TRBD1. Trimming took 6 bases from V and 2 from J; bases not matched to a gene: 4. Germline CDR1 reads MNHNY; CDR2 reads SVGAGI (reference sequence). This CDR3 comprises 14 residues. The CDR3 bases are TGTGCCAGCAGCCTAGGGGGCGGCAATCAGCCCCAGCATTTT. Translating it yields CASSLGGGNQPQHF.

This clone turned up a few times. V and J are TRBV19 and TRBJ1-4; D gene unclear. V was shortened by 3 bases and J by 5 bases, with 16 bases between the two germline ends. Germline CDR1 is LNHDA and CDR2 is SQIVND (reference sequence). The CDR3 is 16 amino acids. CDR3 amino acids: CASSISPQVWNEKLFF. CDR3 nucleotides: TGTGCCAGTAGTATTTCCCCGCAGGTGTGGAATGAAAAACTGTTTTTT.

The chain combines TRBV6-6 with TRBJ2-7; D remains ambiguous. V was pared by 10 bases and J by 0 bases, with 13 bases between. Per the germline V gene, CDR1 is MNHNY and CDR2 is SVGAGI (reference sequence). The CDR3 spans 13 residues. The CDR3 region is CATTERISYEQYF. The CDR3 DNA reads TGTGCCACTACAGAACGCATCTCCTACGAGCAGTACTTC.

The genes are TRBV30 and TRBJ1-5; 8 bases map to TRBD1. Per the germline V gene, CDR1 is GTSNPN and CDR2 is SVGIG (reference sequence). The V gene end was trimmed by 2 bases and the J gene end by 1 base; junction bases not matched to a gene: 4. CDR3 length: 15 residues. The chain's CDR3 is CAWSFDRGSNQPQHF. CDR3 bases: TGTGCCTGGAGTTTCGACAGGGGCAGCAATCAGCCCCAGCATTTT. The entire variable domain, with the rest obtained from reference TRBV30 and TRBJ1-5, is as follows: SQTIHQWPATLVQPVGSPLSLECTVEGTSNPNLYWYRQAAGRGLQLLFYSVGIGQISSEVPQNLSASRPQDRQFILSSKKLLLSDSGFYLCAWSFDRGSNQPQHFGDGTRLSIL.

This chain links TRBV29-1 with TRBJ2-2; D uncertain. In germline, CDR1 is SQVTM, CDR2 ANQGSEA. V lost 5 bases, J lost 4 bases, and 8 bases lay in between. The CDR3 is made up of 12 amino acids. CDR3 bases: TGCAGCGTTCTCGGTCTCACCGGGGAGCTGTTTTTT. Protein product: CSVLGLTGELFF.

This chain connects TRBV28 to TRBJ1-2; TRBD1 matches 8 bases. The V segment lost 5 bases and the J segment 6 bases; nucleotides outside the gene matches: 14. Germline CDR1 is MDHEN and CDR2 is SYDVKM. The CDR3 is 16 residues long. This chain's CDR3 is CASSAPQGVESDGYTF. Written as DNA, the CDR3 is TGTGCCAGCAGTGCCCCACAGGGGGTTGAGTCCGATGGCTACACCTTC.